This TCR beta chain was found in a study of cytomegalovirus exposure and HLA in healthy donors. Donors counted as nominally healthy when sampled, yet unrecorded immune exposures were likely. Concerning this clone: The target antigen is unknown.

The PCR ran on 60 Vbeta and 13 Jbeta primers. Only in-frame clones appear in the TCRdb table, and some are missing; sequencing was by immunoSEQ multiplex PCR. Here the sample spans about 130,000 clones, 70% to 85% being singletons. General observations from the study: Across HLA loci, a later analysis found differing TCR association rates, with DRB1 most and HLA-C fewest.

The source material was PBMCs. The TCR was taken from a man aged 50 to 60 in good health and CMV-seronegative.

CDR3 sequence reads: CASSLGYRTNEKLFF. The CDR3 DNA reads TGTGCCAGCAGCTTGGGGTACAGGACCAATGAAAAACTGTTTTTT. The gene calls are TRBV11-2 and TRBJ1-4, with a tentative D call TRBD1 (5 bases). V gave up 3 bases and J gave up 5 bases, with 13 bases separating them. The CDR3 totals 15 residues. Per the germline V gene, CDR1 is SGHAT and CDR2 is FQNNGV.